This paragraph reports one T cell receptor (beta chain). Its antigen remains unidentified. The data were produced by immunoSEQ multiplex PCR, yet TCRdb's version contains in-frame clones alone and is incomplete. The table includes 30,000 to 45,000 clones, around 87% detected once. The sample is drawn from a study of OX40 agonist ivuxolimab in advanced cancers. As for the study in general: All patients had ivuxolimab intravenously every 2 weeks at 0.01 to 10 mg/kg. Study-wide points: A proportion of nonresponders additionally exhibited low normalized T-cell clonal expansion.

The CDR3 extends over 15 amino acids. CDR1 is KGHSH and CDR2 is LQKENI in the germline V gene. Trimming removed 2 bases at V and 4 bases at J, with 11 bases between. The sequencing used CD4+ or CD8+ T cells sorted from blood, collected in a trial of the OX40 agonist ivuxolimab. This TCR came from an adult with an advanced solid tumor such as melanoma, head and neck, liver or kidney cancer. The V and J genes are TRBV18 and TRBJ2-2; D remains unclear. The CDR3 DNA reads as TGTGCCAGCTCACCAAGGGCGACGCCCACCGGGGAGCTGTTTTTT. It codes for CASSPRATPTGELFF.